The text below deals with one T cell receptor beta chain. The data belong to a study of cytomegalovirus exposure and HLA in healthy donors. This CDR3 contains 15 residues. The germline V and J ends were trimmed by 2 bases and 4 bases, with 14 bases remaining between them. Germline CDR1 is ENHRY and CDR2 is SYGVKD. The PCR contained 60 Vbeta and 13 Jbeta primers. Profiled with immunoSEQ multiplex PCR; TCRdb holds only in-frame clones, not every one. The sample shows approximately 170,000 clones, approximately 80% of them seen only once. This TCR derives from a male donor in good health and CMV-seronegative. The chain carries TRBV10-3 and TRBJ1-2, with D hard to call. Sequenced material: PBMCs. The CDR3 region is CAISENLEGGYGYTF. Here the CDR3 DNA reads TGTGCCATCAGTGAGAATCTTGAGGGCGGCTATGGCTACACCTTC.